Listed below are T cell receptor beta chains from one sample, sequenced in a study of beta chain features in type 1 diabetes. Libraries were prepared by immunoSEQ multiplex PCR; TCRdb keeps only in-frame clonotypes and omits some of them. The sample consists of over 700,000 clones, 15% to 20% of them appearing once. Sequenced input: naive CD4+ T cells from blood. The receptors shown here come from a woman aged 18-29 years in good health. CDR3s include the opening cysteine and the closing phenylalanine or tryptophan. The D gene is left open where the match is weak. The size entry is marked missing in some rows and otherwise reads once, few, many or a size class.

>.|14|TRBV7-9|.|TRBJ1-4
TGTGCCAGCAGCGATCCGGGACGAGAAGAAAAACTGTTTTTT
CASSDPGREEKLFF
>TRBD2|13|TRBV29-1|.|TRBJ2-5
TGCAGCGCTAAGACTAGCGACCAAGAGACCCAGTACTTC
CSAKTSDQETQYF
>.|12|TRBV29-1|once|TRBJ2-7
TGCAGCGCAACCCGGGGAGATTACGAGCAGTACTTC
CSATRGDYEQYF
>.|15|TRBV6-5|.|TRBJ1-3
TGTGCCAGCAGCAGAGGACAGTACTCTGGAAACACCATATATTTT
CASSRGQYSGNTIYF
>TRBD1|14|TRBV27|few|TRBJ2-7
TGTGCCAGCAGCGGCGACAGGGGGAAATACGAGCAGTACTTC
CASSGDRGKYEQYF
>.|13|TRBV7-2|.|TRBJ2-5
TGTGCCAGCAGCTTAGTCCTCCAAGAGACCCAGTACTTC
CASSLVLQETQYF
>TRBD1|15|TRBV9|.|TRBJ2-2
TGTGCCAGCAGCGTTGGGACAGGGAGCATCGGGGAGCTGTTTTTT
CASSVGTGSIGELFF
>.|17|TRBV5-4|.|TRBJ2-5
TGTGCCAGCAGCTTATCCCCCGGCGGCGGAGCTCAAGAGACCCAGTACTTC
CASSLSPGGGAQETQYF
>TRBD2|14|TRBV7-9|.|TRBJ2-3
TGTGCCAGCCGGCTAGCGGTTAGCACAGATACGCAGTATTTT
CASRLAVSTDTQYF
>TRBD2|17|TRBV7-2|.|TRBJ2-7
TGTGCCAGCAGCGAGGGGGCTAGCGGGAGTCTTCCCTACGAGCAGTACTTC
CASSEGASGSLPYEQYF
>TRBD2|16|TRBV10-2|few|TRBJ2-1
TGCGCCAGCAGGGGGCTCCGGACTAGCCGGAACAATGAGCAGTTCTTC
CASRGLRTSRNNEQFF
>.|15|TRBV7-9|.|TRBJ2-2
TGTGCCAGCAGCTCCCGAAACGTCGTCACCGGGGAGCTGTTTTTT
CASSSRNVVTGELFF
>TRBD2|14|TRBV7-2|few|TRBJ2-7
TGTGCCAGCAACCTACCGACTAGCGGATACGAGCAGTACTTC
CASNLPTSGYEQYF
>TRBD1|16|TRBV7-9|.|TRBJ1-5
TGTGCCAGCAGCCCCATGGGACAGGGGGACAATCAGCCCCAGCATTTT
CASSPMGQGDNQPQHF
>.|15|TRBV27|.|TRBJ2-5
TGTGCCAGCAGTTTGCAGGCAGGCCGACAAGAGACCCAGTACTTC
CASSLQAGRQETQYF
>TRBD1|15|TRBV5-4|.|TRBJ2-6
TGTGCCAGCAGCTCGGACAGGGCTGGGGCCAACGTCCTGACTTTC
CASSSDRAGANVLTF
>.|19|TRBV7-2|few|TRBJ1-5
TGTGCCAGCAGCTTAGCCTCGGCCCCGGGGATCCTTAGCAATCAGCCCCAGCATTTT
CASSLASAPGILSNQPQHF
>.|15|TRBV9|.|TRBJ2-3
TGTGCCAGCAGCGTAGCGGACGCCTTCACAGATACGCAGTATTTT
CASSVADAFTDTQYF
>TRBD1|14|TRBV18|few|TRBJ2-7
TGTGCCAGCTCACCAGGGACAGGGGCTTACGAGCAGTACTTC
CASSPGTGAYEQYF
>.|13|TRBV6-1|few|TRBJ2-1
TGTGCCAGCAGTGTGGATGGAGTTCATGAGCAGTTCTTC
CASSVDGVHEQFF
>TRBD2|17|TRBV5-4|.|TRBJ2-3
TGTGCCAGCAGCTCCTTCGGTGGAGCGGGAGTTCGGGATACGCAGTATTTT
CASSSFGGAGVRDTQYF
>TRBD1|14|TRBV2|few|TRBJ1-5
TGTGCCAGCAGGGGGCAGGGGGCAGGTCAGCCCCAGCATTTT
CASRGQGAGQPQHF
>.|15|TRBV19|few|TRBJ2-7
TGTGCCAGTGGCTCAGTGCAGGGAAGCTCCTACGAGCAGTACTTC
CASGSVQGSSYEQYF
>.|14|TRBV19|few|TRBJ1-1
TGTGCCAGTAAGTCGGTCCTTCTGAACACTGAAGCTTTCTTT
CASKSVLLNTEAFF
>.|14|TRBV18|.|TRBJ1-1
TGTGCCAGCTCACCGCGGACAGAGAACACTGAAGCTTTCTTT
CASSPRTENTEAFF
>TRBD1|17|TRBV5-5|few|TRBJ1-1
TGTGCCAGCAGCCCGAGGGACAGGGGTAGGTTAGACACTGAAGCTTTCTTT
CASSPRDRGRLDTEAFF
>TRBD2|16|TRBV23-1|.|TRBJ2-7
TGCGCCAGCAGTACAACTAGGACTAGCGGCTCCTACGAGCAGTACTTC
CASSTTRTSGSYEQYF
>.|14|TRBV7-2|few|TRBJ2-3
TGTGCCAGCAGTCGACCTCGCACATCAGATACGCAGTATTTT
CASSRPRTSDTQYF
>.|16|TRBV15|few|TRBJ1-2
TGTGCCACCAGCAGCCCCGGCACAGGCGTCTCGCGTGGCTACACCTTC
CATSSPGTGVSRGYTF
>TRBD1|14|TRBV6-6|few|TRBJ1-1
TGTGCCAGCAGTTCCCGGGACAGGAACACTGAAGCTTTCTTT
CASSSRDRNTEAFF
>TRBD2|19|TRBV7-9|.|TRBJ2-3
TGTGCCAGCAGCTTAGGACGGGAGGGGGGAGAAACCACCAGCCGGACGCAGTATTTT
CASSLGREGGETTSRTQYF
>.|15|TRBV7-2|.|TRBJ2-1
TGTGCCAGCAGCTCGGGTAGGAGCTCCTACAATGAGCAGTTCTTC
CASSSGRSSYNEQFF
>.|14|TRBV19|.|TRBJ2-5
TGTGCCAGTAGTATGTATAAGACCGTAGAGACCCAGTACTTC
CASSMYKTVETQYF
>TRBD1|16|TRBV10-2|few|TRBJ2-2
TGCGCCAGCAGTGAGTCGAGACAGGGCTGGACCGGGGAGCTGTTTTTT
CASSESRQGWTGELFF
>.|16|TRBV7-9|.|TRBJ2-7
TGTGCCAGCAGCTTAGGACTAGGATCCGAATCCTACGAGCAGTACTTC
CASSLGLGSESYEQYF
>TRBD1|13|TRBV6-5|.|TRBJ1-3
TGTGCCAGCAGCGGGACAGCTGGAAACACCATATATTTT
CASSGTAGNTIYF
>TRBD1|13|TRBV7-2|few|TRBJ2-7
TGTGCCAGCAGCTTCTCACAGGGGCGCGAGCAGTACTTC
CASSFSQGREQYF
>TRBD1|14|TRBV27|few|TRBJ1-3
TGTGCCAGCAGGGCAGGGGGCTCTGGAAACACCATATATTTT
CASRAGGSGNTIYF
>.|16|TRBV4-1|.|TRBJ1-1
TGCGCCAGCAGCCAAGCTCTGGGACCGCTGAACACTGAAGCTTTCTTT
CASSQALGPLNTEAFF
>TRBD2|14|TRBV28|.|TRBJ2-7
TGTGCCAGCAGTTTTGCTAGCGGAGCCTACGAGCAGTACTTC
CASSFASGAYEQYF
>TRBD2|15|TRBV4-3|few|TRBJ2-1
TGCGCCAGCAGCCTAACTAGCGGGGCTTACAATGAGCAGTTCTTC
CASSLTSGAYNEQFF
>TRBD2|17|TRBV15|few|TRBJ2-3
TGTGCCACCAGTAGGGACTACGGGGTACTTAGCACAGATACGCAGTATTTT
CATSRDYGVLSTDTQYF
>.|14|TRBV19|.|TRBJ2-7
TGTGCCAGTAGTATGCAGGGCCGGCCTTACGAGCAGTACTTC
CASSMQGRPYEQYF
>TRBD2|14|TRBV7-2|.|TRBJ2-7
TGTGCCAGCAGCTTAATAGCGGGAAATCACGAGCAGTACTTC
CASSLIAGNHEQYF
>TRBD2|19|TRBV11-2|few|TRBJ2-1
TGTGCCAGCAGCTCCTTACTAGCGGGAGGGGTAAGCTCCTACAATGAGCAGTTCTTC
CASSSLLAGGVSSYNEQFF
>.|15|TRBV6-5|few|TRBJ2-1
TGTGCCAGCAGTTCCCTCCGGGGAGGCTACAATGAGCAGTTCTTC
CASSSLRGGYNEQFF
>.|15|TRBV4-1|.|TRBJ1-1
TGCGCCAGCAGCCAAGGCCGATCCTTGAACACTGAAGCTTTCTTT
CASSQGRSLNTEAFF
>TRBD2|14|TRBV7-9|few|TRBJ2-7
TGTGCCAGCAGAACTAGCGGGAGCTCCTACGAGCAGTACTTC
CASRTSGSSYEQYF